Listed below are T cell receptor beta chains from one sample, sequenced in a study of shared clonotypes between healthy human individuals. The table came from immunoSEQ multiplex PCR; TCRdb's copy has only in-frame clones and leaves some out. Of approximately 980,000 clones in the sample, more than 75% were seen once. The sequenced material came from memory CD4+ T cells sorted from blood. These TCRs come from a young man in good health. Each CDR3 is given with its conserved first and last residue. Fields, in order: V gene, clone size, J gene, D gene, CDR3 protein, CDR3 DNA. The D gene is left open where the match is weak. For some rows the clone size is stated as once, few or many, or as a class when expanded; others skip it.

>TRBV19|-|TRBJ1-3|-
CASAGQLSGNTIYF
TGTGCCAGTGCTGGGCAGCTCTCTGGAAACACCATATATTTT
>TRBV7-3|few|TRBJ2-7|-
CASSPALGYEQYF
TGTGCCAGCAGCCCCGCCCTGGGCTACGAGCAGTACTTC
>TRBV5-6|-|TRBJ2-2|-
CASSLGPLVTGELFF
TGTGCCAGCAGCTTGGGCCCACTAGTCACCGGGGAGCTGTTTTTT
>TRBV6-6|-|TRBJ2-5|-
CASQSWQETQYF
TGTGCCAGCCAAAGTTGGCAAGAGACCCAGTACTTC
>TRBV27|-|TRBJ2-5|TRBD1
CASSLYRGRVETQYF
TGTGCCAGCAGCCTATACAGGGGGCGAGTAGAGACCCAGTACTTC
>TRBV27|-|TRBJ1-1|-
CASSFLGTEAFF
TGTGCCAGCAGTTTCCTTGGTACTGAAGCTTTCTTT
>TRBV5-1|-|TRBJ2-3|TRBD2
CASSPIAGGRTDTQYF
TGCGCCAGCAGCCCTATAGCGGGGGGGCGCACAGATACGCAGTATTTT
>TRBV6-6|-|TRBJ1-6|-
CASSTMYSPLHF
TGTGCCAGCAGTACAATGTATTCACCCCTCCACTTT
>TRBV5-1|-|TRBJ2-5|-
CATSPGSQETQYF
TGCGCCACCTCCCCCGGGAGTCAAGAGACCCAGTACTTC
>TRBV18|-|TRBJ2-3|-
CASSNQVDTQYF
TGTGCCAGCTCAAACCAGGTGGATACGCAGTATTTT
>TRBV28|-|TRBJ2-2|-
CASSTPQGTGELFF
TGTGCCAGCAGCACACCACAGGGTACCGGGGAGCTGTTTTTT
>TRBV20-1|once|TRBJ2-7|-
CSAGTGEQYF
TGCAGTGCGGGAACGGGGGAGCAGTACTTC
>TRBV6-5|-|TRBJ1-1|-
CASSYSTVGEAFF
TGTGCCAGCAGTTACTCGACAGTTGGGGAAGCTTTCTTT
>TRBV10-3|-|TRBJ2-1|TRBD1
CAIRGTENEQFF
TGTGCCATCAGGGGGACAGAGAATGAGCAGTTCTTC
>TRBV4-1|-|TRBJ1-1|-
CASSQQGPEAFF
TGCGCCAGCAGCCAACAGGGGCCTGAAGCTTTCTTT
>TRBV10-1|-|TRBJ2-7|-
CASSEGEEQYF
TGCGCCAGCAGTGAAGGTGAAGAGCAGTACTTC
>TRBV27|-|TRBJ2-3|-
CASSPRGVADTQYF
TGTGCCAGCAGCCCCCGCGGCGTGGCAGATACGCAGTATTTT
>TRBV18|once|TRBJ1-2|TRBD1
CASSPPNGAGGYGYTF
TGTGCCAGCTCACCACCGAACGGGGCAGGGGGCTATGGCTACACCTTC
>TRBV6-5|-|TRBJ2-7|TRBD1
CASSYGGGQGAEQYF
TGTGCCAGCAGTTACGGGGGGGGACAGGGAGCCGAGCAGTACTTC
>TRBV11-1|-|TRBJ1-3|-
CASSADRSGNTIYF
TGTGCCAGCAGCGCCGACAGATCTGGAAACACCATATATTTT
>TRBV20-1|few|TRBJ1-1|-
CSPREGMLAFF
TGCAGCCCCCGGGAGGGAATGTTGGCTTTCTTT
>TRBV11-2|once|TRBJ2-1|-
CASSLSTGLGNEQFF
TGTGCCAGCAGCTTAAGCACAGGGTTGGGTAATGAGCAGTTCTTC
>TRBV28|few|TRBJ1-6|-
CASSLGLVKPPLHF
TGTGCCAGCTCCTTGGGGCTCGTAAAACCACCCCTCCACTTT
>TRBV4-2|-|TRBJ2-3|TRBD2
CASSQKAGGSRTDTQYF
TGTGCCAGCAGCCAAAAGGCGGGCGGGAGCCGCACAGATACGCAGTATTTT
>TRBV10-3|-|TRBJ2-3|TRBD2
CAISPTSGRARTQYF
TGTGCCATCAGCCCGACTAGCGGGAGGGCTCGTACGCAGTATTTT
>TRBV9|-|TRBJ2-3|-
CASGSGLSGADTQYF
TGTGCCAGTGGAAGCGGCCTATCAGGAGCAGATACGCAGTATTTT
>TRBV27|-|TRBJ1-1|-
CASRAGTGLGTEAFF
TGTGCCAGCAGAGCCGGTACAGGGTTGGGCACTGAAGCTTTCTTT
>TRBV10-2|-|TRBJ2-1|-
CASRTAGPFDEQFF
TGCGCCAGCAGGACGGCGGGACCCTTCGATGAGCAGTTCTTC
>TRBV19|once|TRBJ2-3|-
CASSVSVATDTQYF
TGTGCCAGTAGTGTTAGCGTCGCGACGGATACGCAGTATTTT
>TRBV27|few|TRBJ2-7|TRBD2
CASSFERGTQYF
TGTGCCAGCAGTTTCGAGCGGGGAACCCAGTACTTC
>TRBV30|-|TRBJ1-3|-
CAWSVGYGNTIYF
TGTGCCTGGAGTGTGGGGTACGGAAACACCATATATTTT
>TRBV5-4|-|TRBJ2-1|TRBD2
CASSRLLLAGDNEQFF
TGTGCCAGCAGCCGATTGTTATTAGCGGGAGACAATGAGCAGTTCTTC
>TRBV28|-|TRBJ1-1|-
CASSFDPGAPEAFF
TGTGCCAGCAGTTTTGATCCGGGGGCGCCTGAAGCTTTCTTT
>TRBV19|-|TRBJ2-2|-
CASSIELGTGELFF
TGTGCCAGTAGTATTGAATTGGGCACCGGGGAGCTGTTTTTT
>TRBV29-1|few|TRBJ2-7|TRBD1
CSVVSGTGSYEQYF
TGCAGCGTTGTTTCCGGGACAGGCTCCTACGAGCAGTACTTC
>TRBV10-3|-|TRBJ2-7|-
CAISGAGYEQYF
TGTGCCATCAGCGGGGCCGGCTACGAGCAGTACTTC
>TRBV11-2|-|TRBJ2-5|-
CASSPRVGGPRETQYF
TGTGCCAGCAGCCCCCGGGTCGGGGGGCCTAGAGAGACCCAGTACTTC
>TRBV7-2|few|TRBJ2-7|-
CASSLDGLPAYEQYF
TGTGCCAGCAGCTTAGATGGACTACCAGCCTACGAGCAGTACTTC
>TRBV30|-|TRBJ2-7|TRBD1
CAWSGTGTGETEQYF
TGTGCCTGGAGTGGAACCGGGACAGGGGAAACCGAGCAGTACTTC
>TRBV28|-|TRBJ1-2|TRBD1
CASSLETSGQGKTF
TGTGCCAGCAGCCTGGAGACCTCGGGACAGGGCAAAACCTTC
>TRBV2|-|TRBJ1-2|-
CASGWVLYLVGGYTF
TGTGCCAGCGGTTGGGTCTTGTATTTGGTCGGGGGCTACACCTTC